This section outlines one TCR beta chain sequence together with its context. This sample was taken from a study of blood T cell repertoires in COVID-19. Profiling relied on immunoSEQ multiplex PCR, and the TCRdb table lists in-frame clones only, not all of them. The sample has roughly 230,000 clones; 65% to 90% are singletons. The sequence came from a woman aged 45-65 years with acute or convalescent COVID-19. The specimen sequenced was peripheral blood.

The CDR3 coding sequence is TGTGCCAGCAGCTTATCTGACATGAACACCGGGGAGCTGTTTTTT. This codes for CASSLSDMNTGELFF. V is TRBV5-5 and J is TRBJ2-2; D gene uncertain. Germline V gene sequence: CDR1 SGHKS, CDR2 YYEKEE (reference sequence). The V end lost 2 bases, the J end lost 1 base, and 9 bases lay between the germline ends. This CDR3 contains 15 residues.